The text below deals with one TCR beta chain. Sequenced by immunoSEQ multiplex PCR; TCRdb stores in-frame clones only, minus some. The table records under 30,000 clones, around 83% of them present only once. The starting material, graft tissue, was processed to release intraepithelial and lamina propria lymphocytes. This sample is part of a study of graft-versus-host responses after intestinal transplantation. The sample consisted of ileum tissue, taken 98 days after intestinal transplantation. This sequence was found in a human patient who received an intestinal transplant, so some T cells may come from the graft donor.

The CDR3 sequence is CASTNVNQPQHF. DNA for the CDR3: TGTGCCAGCACCAATGTCAATCAGCCCCAGCATTTT. The V gene is TRBV7-9, the J gene TRBJ1-5; D unresolved. Between the trimmed V and J ends, which lost 7 bases and 3 bases, there was a span of 7 bases. The CDR3 has 12 amino acids. The V gene's germline CDR1 is SEHNR and CDR2 FQNEAQ (reference sequence).